The T cell receptor beta chain under discussion was sequenced for a study of early T cells in non-severe SARS-CoV-2 infection. The study, taken as a whole, reports: VDJdb matches were skewed toward anti-spike CD8 T cell responses.

About this clonotype itself: Its target is unknown.

With V trimmed by 4 bases and J by 2 bases, 5 bases remained unmatched. Per the germline V gene, CDR1 is KGHDR and CDR2 is SFDVKD. This CDR3 is 17 amino acids long. TCRdb itself ran the 5' RACE reads through MiXCR, one entry per CDR3 protein. The sample consists of about 64,000 distinct CDR3 sequences, more than 4% of them appearing once. The chain has TRBV24-1 and TRBJ2-3; TRBD2 matches at 13 bases. The TCR sequence derives from an adult who was a healthcare worker with PCR-confirmed SARS-CoV-2 infection or an uninfected control (not recorded which). Sequencing was performed on whole blood. The CDR3 protein is CATSEPTSGGATDTQYF. CDR3 DNA: TGTGCCACCAGTGAACCAACTAGCGGGGGGGCCACAGATACGCAGTATTTT.